The source of this TCR beta chain is a study of T cells in pancreatic ductal adenocarcinoma. A word on this clone: Its target is not known.

Germline loops: CDR1 ENHRY, CDR2 SYGVKD. This CDR3 comprises 14 residues. V was cut by 8 bases and J by 0 bases, with 8 bases left in between. Generated by immunoSEQ multiplex PCR, the TCRdb table keeps only in-frame clones and is missing some. Among 4,500 to 6,000 clones, around nine tenths were seen once, and the ten largest hold less than 6.5%. The selected patients with pancreatic ductal adenocarcinoma had surgery but no neoadjuvant therapy. Study-wide findings and caveats: Blood clonality (roughly 0.07) did not differ significantly from tumor (roughly 0.1).

Sequencing was carried out using pancreatic tumor tissue. The rearrangement links TRBV10-3 to TRBJ2-6; D gene ambiguous. The TCR comes from a human donor with pancreatic ductal adenocarcinoma. CDR3 sequence (DNA): TGTGCCATCCTACAGAGCTCTGGGGCCAACGTCCTGACTTTC. Protein sequence: CAILQSSGANVLTF.